These 8 T cell receptor beta chains were sequenced from one sample in a study of cytomegalovirus exposure and HLA in healthy donors. Vbeta (60) and Jbeta (13) primers were used in the PCR. Libraries were prepared by immunoSEQ multiplex PCR; TCRdb keeps only in-frame clonotypes and omits some of them. This table holds about 160,000 clones, almost 85% found once. Material for sequencing was PBMCs. The receptors derive from a man between 25 and 39 years old in good health and CMV-seronegative.

This chain joins TRBV5-1 and TRBJ2-2, with 7 bases that match TRBD1. The CDR3 runs to 15 residues. Germline V gene sequence: CDR1 SGHRS, CDR2 YFSETQ. Trimming took 3 bases from V and 5 from J; bases not matched to a gene: 7. Here the CDR3 reads CASSWTGQTTGELFF. As DNA, the CDR3 is TGCGCCAGCAGCTGGACGGGACAGACAACCGGGGAGCTGTTTTTT.

The chain employs TRBV6-1 and TRBJ2-3, with a possible D match to TRBD2 (5 bases). Germline assignment: CDR1 MNHNS and CDR2 SASEGT. The ends were cut back, 10 bases at V and 4 bases at J, with 18 bases in the middle. The CDR3 loop spans 14 amino acids. In DNA, the CDR3 is TGTGCCATGACTCGGGGTAGCAATGCAGATACGCAGTATTTT. Protein: CAMTRGSNADTQYF.

In its sample, this clone was seen once. The chain uses TRBV30 and TRBJ2-1, with D possibly matching TRBD1 (6 bases). V was shortened by 2 bases and J by 8 bases, with 10 bases between the two germline ends. The CDR3 is 12 amino acids. Germline assignment: CDR1 GTSNPN and CDR2 SVGIG (reference sequence). The CDR3 nucleotides read TGTGCCTGGAGTCTCGCAGGGGATGAGCAGTTCTTC. This gives the protein CAWSLAGDEQFF.

The chain is built from TRBV6-6 and TRBJ1-5, with 8 bases matching TRBD1. This CDR3 has 14 residues. Germline CDR1 and CDR2: MNHNY and SVGAGI (reference sequence). V gave up 7 bases and J gave up 4 bases; unmatched junction bases: 6. In nucleotides, the CDR3 is TGTGCCAGCATCCCAGGGGGCAGTAATCAGCCCCAGCATTTT. Its translation is CASIPGGSNQPQHF.

J is TRBJ1-1 and V is TRBV4-2, with a possible D match to TRBD1 (5 bases). This CDR3 is 16 amino acids long. The germline V and J ends were trimmed by 0 bases and 1 base, with 12 bases remaining between them. Germline CDR1 and CDR2: LGHNA and YNFKEQ. The CDR3 loop reads CASSQEPADRNTEAFF. Here the CDR3 DNA reads TGTGCCAGCAGCCAAGAGCCCGCTGACAGGAACACTGAAGCTTTCTTT.

The rearrangement joins TRBV10-2 to TRBJ1-1, with a tentative D call TRBD1 (5 bases). The V gene's germline CDR1 is WSHSY and CDR2 SAAADI. Trimming removed 6 bases at V and 4 bases at J, with 12 bases between. The CDR3 has 13 residues. The CDR3 here is CASRYSGSTEAFF. Here the CDR3 DNA reads TGCGCCAGCAGATATTCAGGGTCCACTGAAGCTTTCTTT.

The chain couples TRBV5-1 to TRBJ1-2, with 11 bases fitting TRBD1. V was pared by 4 bases and J by 3 bases, with 8 bases of the junction left unmatched. CDR3 length: 16 residues. Per the germline V gene, CDR1 is SGHRS and CDR2 is YFSETQ. This chain's CDR3 is CASSPQRTGGDYGYTF. The CDR3 nucleotides read TGCGCCAGCAGCCCCCAACGGACAGGGGGCGACTATGGCTACACCTTC.

The genes are TRBV5-1 and TRBJ2-3, with D maybe TRBD1 (6 bases). Trimming shortened V by 2 bases and J by 4 bases, and 20 bases separated the two germline ends. The CDR3 runs 17 residues. CDR1 is SGHRS and CDR2 is YFSETQ in the germline V gene. The CDR3 is CASSFKINRAAADTQYF. For the CDR3, the DNA is TGCGCCAGCAGCTTCAAAATAAACAGGGCGGCGGCAGATACGCAGTATTTT.